The 10 T cell receptor beta chains reported below all come from one sample, sequenced in a study of T cell repertoires in cytomegalovirus infection. TCRdb independently ran MiXCR on the reads; one entry per CDR3 protein. The table has around 540,000 distinct CDR3 sequences, around 30% seen once. Antigens for these TCRs are unknown. The input for sequencing was cultured PBMCs, taken from culture after CMV antigen stimulation. These receptors came from a human donor in good health (CMV status not recorded). Some clones in this sample may be carry-over from other donors' samples.

This chain joins TRBV11-3 and TRBJ2-3; 9 bases are shared with TRBD2. The CDR3 covers 15 residues. Germline CDR1 SGHNT, CDR2 YENEEA. Trimming at V came to 5 bases and at J to 3 bases, leaving 6 bases not matched to a gene. This chain's CDR3 is CASSTGLAETDTQYF. DNA of the CDR3: TGTGCCAGCAGCACGGGACTAGCAGAGACAGATACGCAGTATTTT.

This clonotype was counted a single time. The chain joins TRBV15 to TRBJ2-1; 8 bases are shared with TRBD2. This CDR3 has 17 amino acids. Germline lookup yields CDR1 LNHNV and CDR2 YYDKDF (reference sequence). The trim removed 1 base at V and 7 bases at J, leaving 12 bases unmatched. The CDR3 protein is CATSRGLTSGILNEQFF. The CDR3 nucleotides are TGTGCCACCAGCAGAGGGTTAACTAGCGGAATATTAAATGAGCAGTTCTTC. Combining the CDR3 with reference TRBV15 and TRBJ2-1 gives the whole variable domain DAMVIQNPRYQVTQFGKPVTLSCSQTLNHNVMYWYQQKSSQAPKLLFHYYDKDFNNEADTPDNFQSRRPNTSFCFLDIRSPGLGDTAMYLCATSRGLTSGILNEQFFGPGTRLTVL.

In this sample, this clonotype turned up once. This may stem from a read error, because a much larger clone lies one nucleotide away. The chain carries TRBV7-2 and TRBJ1-1; weak D call: TRBD1 (5 bases). The V gene's germline CDR1 is SGHTA and CDR2 FQGNSA. This CDR3 region has 15 residues. The CDR3 nucleotides read TGTGCCAGCAGCTTAGCGGCTGGGGGTCACACTGAAGCTTACTTT. It codes for CASSLAAGGHTEAYF.

The rearrangement links TRBV28 to TRBJ2-1; 12 bases agree with TRBD2. CDR3 length equals 17 residues. Germline loops: CDR1 MDHEN, CDR2 SYDVKM. The J segment lost 5 bases and the V segment lost 1 base, leaving 6 bases of the junction unmatched. For the CDR3, the DNA is TGTGCCAGCAGTTTATTTCTAGCGGGAGGGCCCCACAATGAGCAGTTCTTC. Its translation: CASSLFLAGGPHNEQFF.

The table lists this clonotype with a count of one. The chain uses TRBV6-1 and TRBJ2-5, with a weak D call TRBD1 (5 bases). The CDR3 loop spans 13 amino acids. The germline V gene has CDR1 MNHNS and CDR2 SASEGT. Trimming shortened V by 1 base and J by 5 bases, and 8 bases separated the two germline ends. CDR3 amino acids: CASSEEGLETQYF. CDR3 DNA: TGTGCCAGCAGTGAAGAGGGGCTCGAGACCCAGTACTTC.

The rearrangement links TRBV6-2 or TRBV6-3 to TRBJ1-1; the match to TRBD1 covers 8 bases. The germline V gene has CDR1 MNHEY and CDR2 SVGEGT. Trimming at V came to 4 bases and at J to 5 bases, leaving 9 bases not matched to a gene. This CDR3 comprises 15 residues. The CDR3 bases are TGTGCCAGCAGTTTGGCTGACAGGGGTGGAACTGAAGCTTTCTTT. Its translation: CASSLADRGGTEAFF.

The sample holds a few counts of this clonotype. This chain joins TRBV4-1 and TRBJ1-4, with a possible D match to TRBD1 (5 bases). V lost 5 bases, J lost 8 bases, and 15 bases lay in between. The CDR3 length is 14 residues. Looked up from germline, CDR1 is MGHRA and CDR2 is YSYEKL. As DNA, the CDR3 is TGCGCCAGCAGCTCAGAAGGGGTCACGGAAAAACTGTTTTTT. Its protein product is CASSSEGVTEKLFF.

This clonotype was observed at least ten times. The rearrangement joins TRBV7-2 to TRBJ1-1, with 7 bases aligning to TRBD1. Germline lookup yields CDR1 SGHTA and CDR2 FQGNSA. This CDR3 is built from 16 residues. V shed 5 bases, J shed 2 bases, and the junction held 11 bases outside the gene matches. In DNA, the CDR3 is TGTGCCAGCAGCCCACGCCTGGGGACAGCCAACACTGAAGCTTTCTTT. It specifies CASSPRLGTANTEAFF.

The table lists this clonotype with a few counts. This chain connects TRBV20-1 to TRBJ2-1; D uncertain. The CDR3 sequence is 11 residues long. Trimming left V 7 bases short and J 6 bases short, with 10 bases between. Per the germline V gene, CDR1 is DFQATT and CDR2 is SNEGSKA (reference sequence). The CDR3 spells CSGLTGNEQFF. The DNA of the CDR3 is TGCAGTGGTCTAACGGGCAATGAGCAGTTCTTC.

V usage is TRBV7-2 and J usage is TRBJ2-1; possibly TRBD2 for D (6 bases). V shed 1 base and J shed 2 bases, with 12 bases lying between them. CDR3 size: 16 residues. Per germline, CDR1 SGHTA and CDR2 FQGNSA. The CDR3 DNA follows: TGTGCCAGCAGCTTAGAGAGCGGAGGGGCCTACAATGAGCAGTTCTTC. It yields the protein CASSLESGGAYNEQFF. Supplemented by reference TRBV7-2 and TRBJ2-1, the full variable domain reads GAGVSQSPSNKVTEKGKDVELRCDPISGHTALYWYRQSLGQGLEFLIYFQGNSAPDKSGLPSDRFSAERTGGSVSTLTIQRTQQEDSAVYLCASSLESGGAYNEQFFGPGTRLTVL.